The sequence of this T cell receptor (beta chain) was determined in a study of T cell responses to AZD1222 COVID-19 vaccine. The CDR3 spans 15 residues. Germline loops: CDR1 SGDLS, CDR2 YYNGEE. V dropped 0 bases and J dropped 5 bases, with 9 bases sitting between them. Libraries were prepared by immunoSEQ multiplex PCR; TCRdb keeps only in-frame clonotypes and omits some of them. The table lists under 150,000 clones, 93% of them singletons. This receptor was taken from an adult in good health. The V gene is TRBV9, the J gene TRBJ2-6; possible D gene TRBD2, 6 bases. The sample consisted of peripheral blood, taken on day 0 of AZD1222 vaccination. This CDR3 is CASSVAGDWANVLTF. DNA of the CDR3: TGTGCCAGCAGCGTAGCGGGGGACTGGGCCAACGTCCTGACTTTC.